The 17 T cell receptor beta chains given below trace back to one sample, sequenced in a study of CD8+CD57+ T cells in acquired aplastic anemia. Flow cytometry had shown expanded CD8+CD57+ cells in the patients chosen for sequencing. Genomic DNA constituted the template upon which TCR beta VDJ and CDR3 profiling was performed. TCRdb ran MiXCR on the reads and lists one entry per CDR3 protein. The repertoire has around 120,000 distinct CDR3 sequences, roughly 40% of them found once; the top ten carry about 2.7%. Material for sequencing was sorted CD4+, CD8+, or CD8+CD57+ T cells (not recorded which) from PBMCs. The receptors were sampled from a human donor with aplastic anemia.

As regards this clonotype: One end of the junction fails to match germline, which may point to a read error. The rearrangement uses TRBV14 and TRBJ1-6; no clear D gene. This CDR3 has 9 residues. Germline V gene data show CDR1 as SGHDN and CDR2 as FVKESK. The CDR3 DNA sequence: TGTGCCAGCAGCCAAGAGCGGAGCTTT. It yields the protein CASSQERSF.

CDR3 nucleotides: TGTGCCAGCAGTTTCCCCAACAATGACTACGAGCAGTACTTC. As protein: CASSFPNNDYEQYF. The chain has TRBV28 and TRBJ2-7, with no clear D. The length of the CDR3 is 14 residues. V was clipped by 3 bases and J by 3 bases, with 12 bases between them. Germline V CDR1 and CDR2: MDHEN, SYDVKM.

This clonotype turned up a few times. CDR3 nucleotide sequence: TGCGCCAGCAGCTCCGGACTAGCGGGGGCCCCCCAAGAGACCCAGTACTTC. It yields the protein CASSSGLAGAPQETQYF. The chain links TRBV5-1 to TRBJ2-5; 13 bases align to TRBD2. Germline V CDR1 and CDR2: SGHRS, YFSETQ. The CDR3 loop spans 17 amino acids. V lost 3 bases and J lost 1; bases outside the gene matches: 6.

This clonotype ranks as medium-sized. The chain combines TRBV29-1 with TRBJ1-2; TRBD1 might be the D (5 bases). V was clipped by 6 bases and J by 7 bases, with 15 bases between them. CDR3 size: 12 residues. Germline CDR1 reads SQVTM; CDR2 reads ANQGSEA. CDR3 region: CSVLRGVRGYTF. In nucleotides, the CDR3 is TGCAGCGTCCTGAGAGGGGTGCGTGGCTACACCTTC.

This clonotype was observed a single time. The chain joins TRBV5-1 to TRBJ1-3; no definite D call. The V end lost 1 base, the J end lost 3 bases, and 8 bases lay between the germline ends. The CDR3 loop spans 14 amino acids. Germline V lookup: CDR1 SGHRS, CDR2 YFSETQ. CDR3 in amino acids: CASSLLGDGNTIYF. The CDR3 DNA follows: TGCGCCAGCAGCTTGCTGGGAGATGGAAACACCATATATTTT.

This clonotype was counted ten times or more. The chain employs TRBV11-1 and TRBJ2-2, with D maybe TRBD1 (6 bases). The CDR3 spans 13 residues. Per the germline V gene, CDR1 is SGHAT and CDR2 is FQDESV (reference sequence). Trimming took off 3 bases at V and 5 bases at J, with 7 bases between the two ends. CDR3 in amino acids: CASSFTGTGELFF. Here the CDR3 DNA reads TGTGCCAGCAGCTTTACAGGGACCGGGGAGCTGTTTTTT.

Concerning this clonotype itself: Just one base apart from a much larger clone, this may be a read error. The chain combines TRBV7-9 with TRBJ1-2; D may be TRBD1 (6 bases). Germline V gene sequence: CDR1 SEHNR, CDR2 FQNEAQ (reference sequence). This CDR3 spans 14 amino acids. CDR3 nucleotide sequence: TGTGCCATCAGCCTCTCGGACAGCCAACCCCCAGACACCTTC. As protein: CAISLSDSQPPDTF.

The chain couples TRBV5-6 to TRBJ1-2; weak D call: TRBD1 (5 bases). Germline values: CDR1 SGHDT, CDR2 YYEEEE. Trimming cost V 3 bases and J 8 bases, with 17 bases left between them. The CDR3 totals 14 residues. The CDR3: CASSWRMGTGGYTF. As DNA, the CDR3 is TGTGCCAGCAGCTGGAGGATGGGGACCGGGGGCTACACCTTC.

Regarding this clonotype: A single base separates this from a much larger clone, so it may be a read error. The chain combines TRBV5-1 with TRBJ2-5, with D perhaps being TRBD1 or TRBD2 (5 bases each). V shed 3 bases and J shed 2 bases, with 17 bases lying between them. Germline-derived CDR1 and CDR2 are SGHRS and YFSETQ. The length of the CDR3 is 16 residues. The CDR3 nucleotides read TGCGCCAGCAGCTCCCCGGCCCCGGGACCACAAGAGACCCAGTACTTC. This codes for CASSSPAPGPQETQYF.

The chain employs TRBV6-2 or TRBV6-3 and TRBJ1-5, with no clear D. Germline V gene lookup returns CDR1 MNHEY and CDR2 SVGEGT. The CDR3 covers 18 residues. Trimming cost V 0 bases and J 5 bases, with 20 bases left between them. The CDR3 DNA reads as TGTGCCAGCAGTTACTCGAATTATCGGGTGACCGTAGATCAGCCCCAGCATTTT. It translates to CASSYSNYRVTVDQPQHF.

The V gene is TRBV29-1, the J gene TRBJ2-6, with D uncertain. Germline V gives CDR1 SQVTM, CDR2 ANQGSEA. The CDR3 extends over 14 amino acids. Trimming cost V 7 bases and J 4 bases, with 14 bases left between them. CDR3 sequence reads: CSGGPSPGANVLTF. The CDR3 nucleotides are TGCAGCGGCGGTCCCAGCCCCGGGGCCAACGTCCTGACTTTC.

The chain uses TRBV18 and TRBJ2-2; TRBD1 is a possible D gene (5 bases). Germline V gene lookup returns CDR1 KGHSH and CDR2 LQKENI. The CDR3 is made up of 14 amino acids. Trimming removed 3 bases from V and 2 bases from J, with 7 bases in between. CDR3 sequence: CASSPDRNTGELFF. CDR3 coding DNA: TGTGCCAGCTCACCCGACAGAAACACCGGGGAGCTGTTTTTT.

This clonotype was seen ten or more times. This chain links TRBV6-1 with TRBJ2-1; D is undetermined. CDR1 is MNHNS and CDR2 is SASEGT in the germline V gene. The CDR3 covers 16 residues. Trimming removed 6 bases from V and 0 bases from J, with 15 bases in between. The CDR3 spells CASSLILRSSYNEQFF. CDR3 nucleotide sequence: TGTGCCAGCAGCCTCATTCTCAGGAGCTCCTACAATGAGCAGTTCTTC.

For this clonotype: The germline gene is not matched at one end of the junction; a read error may be the cause. This CDR3 is CASSDRGTGDNEQLF. The CDR3 coding sequence is TGTGCCAGCAGTGACCGGGGGACAGGGGATAATGAGCAGCTCTTC. The genes are TRBV25-1 and TRBJ2-1; 10 bases fit TRBD1. The CDR3 has 15 amino acids. Germline V lookup: CDR1 MGHDK, CDR2 SYGVNS. Full variable domain (outside the CDR3, taken from reference TRBV25-1 and TRBJ2-1): EADIYQTPRYLVIGTGKKITLECSQTMGHDKMYWYQQDPGMELHLIHYSYGVNSTEKGDLSSESTVSRIRTEHFPLTLESARPSHTSQYLCASSDRGTGDNEQLFGPGTRLTVL.

The table lists this clonotype with a few counts. For the CDR3, the DNA is TGCGCCAGCAGCTTCAATTCCGGGTGGGGGGGACAGTCCTACGAGCAGTACTTC. This encodes CASSFNSGWGGQSYEQYF. The J gene is TRBJ2-7, the V gene TRBV5-1; either TRBD1 or TRBD2 may supply D (7 bases each). CDR3 length: 18 residues. The ends were cut back, 2 bases at V and 1 base at J, with 22 bases in the middle. Germline assignment: CDR1 SGHRS and CDR2 YFSETQ.

In regard to this clonotype: The CDR3 does not end in the conserved phenylalanine or tryptophan, so this is likely a read error. The rearrangement uses TRBV5-6 and TRBJ2-5; TRBD2 matches 9 bases. The germline V gene has CDR1 SGHDT and CDR2 YYEEEE. The CDR3 has 16 residues. The ends lost 4 bases at V and 1 base at J; junction bases unmatched: 8. The DNA of the CDR3 is TGTGCCAGCAGCCTATCCCCTAGCGGGACCCAAGAGACCCAGTACTGC. This translates into CASSLSPSGTQETQYC.

This clonotype was seen many times. V is TRBV2 and J is TRBJ2-5, with D maybe TRBD1 (6 bases). In germline, CDR1 is SNHLY, CDR2 FYNNEI. CDR3 length: 15 residues. The germline V and J ends were trimmed by 4 bases and 5 bases, with 17 bases remaining between them. CDR3 sequence reads: CASSAMQGSWETQYF. CDR3 bases: TGTGCCAGCAGTGCTATGCAGGGGTCCTGGGAGACCCAGTACTTC.